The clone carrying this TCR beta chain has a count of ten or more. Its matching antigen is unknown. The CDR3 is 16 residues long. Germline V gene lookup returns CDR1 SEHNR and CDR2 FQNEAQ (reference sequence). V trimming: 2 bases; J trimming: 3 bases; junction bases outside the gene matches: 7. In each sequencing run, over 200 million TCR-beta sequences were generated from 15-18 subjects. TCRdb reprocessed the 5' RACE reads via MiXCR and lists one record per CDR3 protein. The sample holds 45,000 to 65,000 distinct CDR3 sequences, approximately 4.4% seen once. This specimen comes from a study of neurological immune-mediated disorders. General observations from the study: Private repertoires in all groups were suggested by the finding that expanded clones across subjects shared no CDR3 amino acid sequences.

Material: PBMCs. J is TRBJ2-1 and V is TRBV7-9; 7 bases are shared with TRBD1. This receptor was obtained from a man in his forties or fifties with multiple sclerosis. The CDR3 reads CASSLTTGTLYNEQFF. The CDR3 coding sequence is TGTGCCAGCAGCTTAACGACAGGGACCCTCTACAATGAGCAGTTCTTC.